Listed below are T cell receptor beta chains from one sample, sequenced in a study of T-cell memory formation after mild COVID-19. In TCRdb, the 5' RACE reads were re-called with MiXCR into one record per CDR3 protein. The sample consists of over 350,000 distinct CDR3 sequences, 16% of them appearing once. The sequenced sample consisted of PBMCs or a T cell subset sorted from them (not recorded which). Receptors originate from a man younger than 35 who had mild COVID-19 (a few samples of this study predate the infection). Cell type and time point are not known. The CDR3 runs from the conserved cysteine through the conserved F or W. The D gene is left open where the match is weak. The size of a clone is reported for some rows only, either as once, few or many, or as a class for expanded clones.

J | D | size | V | CDR3 | DNA
TRBJ2-1 | . | . | TRBV6-5 | CASSYSGLANNEQFF | TGTGCCAGCAGTTACTCTGGGCTAGCCAACAATGAGCAGTTCTTC
TRBJ2-1 | TRBD2 | few | TRBV3-1 | CASSIGLAAYNEQFF | TGTGCCAGCAGCATAGGACTAGCTGCCTACAATGAGCAGTTCTTC
TRBJ2-1 | TRBD2 | few | TRBV6-2/TRBV6-3 | CATGLAGGNEQFF | TGTGCCACCGGACTAGCGGGGGGGAACGAGCAGTTCTTC
TRBJ1-6 | . | . | TRBV6-5 | CASSTTQRGTSPLHF | TGTGCCAGCTCCACAACGCAACGGGGAACATCACCCCTCCACTTT
TRBJ2-1 | TRBD1 | . | TRBV27 | CASSFRGPIGEQFF | TGTGCCAGCAGTTTTAGGGGGCCCATCGGTGAGCAGTTCTTC
TRBJ2-5 | . | few | TRBV7-9 | CASRSDGEETQYF | TGTGCCAGCAGATCGGACGGAGAAGAGACCCAGTACTTC
TRBJ2-2 | . | . | TRBV14 | CASSLYRGIGGELFF | TGTGCCAGCAGCCTTTACCGGGGGATCGGCGGGGAGCTGTTTTTT
TRBJ1-4 | TRBD1 | few | TRBV25-1 | CASGRIRNGTVELFF | TGTGCCAGCGGACGCATTAGAAACGGGACAGTCGAACTGTTTTTT
TRBJ2-5 | . | . | TRBV7-9 | CASSGHLGGQETQYF | TGTGCCAGCAGCGGACACCTGGGCGGCCAAGAGACCCAGTACTTC
TRBJ2-5 | TRBD2 | many | TRBV20-1 | CSARAPTGGLVGTQYF | TGCAGTGCTAGAGCCCCAACGGGGGGGCTGGTAGGGACCCAGTACTTC
TRBJ2-3 | TRBD2 | . | TRBV3-1 | CASSPSSGGDTQYF | TGTGCCAGCAGCCCCAGTAGCGGGGGCGATACGCAGTATTTT
TRBJ2-2 | . | many | TRBV7-3 | CASSLGGAANTGELFF | TGTGCCAGCAGCTTAGGCGGGGCCGCGAACACCGGGGAGCTGTTTTTT
TRBJ2-7 | . | . | TRBV2 | CASKIQGTAYEQYF | TGTGCCAGCAAGATACAGGGTACCGCCTACGAGCAGTACTTC
TRBJ2-1 | . | few | TRBV9 | CASSVGQYNEQFF | TGTGCCAGCAGCGTAGGTCAGTACAATGAGCAGTTCTTC
TRBJ2-5 | . | . | TRBV4-3 | CASSQRMGRGETQYF | TGCGCCAGCAGCCAACGGATGGGGCGAGGGGAGACCCAGTACTTC
TRBJ2-5 | . | . | TRBV12-3/TRBV12-4 | CASRELGRGETQYF | TGTGCCAGCAGGGAACTGGGCCGAGGGGAGACCCAGTACTTC
TRBJ2-1 | TRBD2 | . | TRBV3-1 | CASSQLAGSSYNEQFF | TGTGCCAGCAGCCAACTAGCGGGGTCCTCCTACAATGAGCAGTTCTTC
TRBJ2-2 | . | few | TRBV20-1 | CSARDGNTGELFF | TGCAGTGCTAGGGACGGGAACACCGGGGAGCTGTTTTTT
TRBJ2-1 | TRBD2 | few | TRBV6-1 | CASRAPWGGLGFF | TGTGCCAGCAGGGCCCCTTGGGGGGGTTTGGGGTTCTTC
TRBJ1-2 | . | few | TRBV6-6 | CASSYLRAPSYGYTF | TGTGCCAGCAGTTACCTCAGGGCCCCTTCCTATGGCTACACCTTC
TRBJ2-1 | TRBD1 | . | TRBV12-3/TRBV12-4 | CASSSTRKGAEQFF | TGTGCCAGCAGTAGTACACGGAAGGGGGCTGAGCAGTTCTTC
TRBJ1-1 | TRBD1 | few | TRBV19 | CASSTGLQGAREAFF | TGTGCCAGTAGTACGGGGCTACAGGGGGCACGAGAAGCTTTCTTT
TRBJ1-2 | TRBD1 | . | TRBV12-3/TRBV12-4 | CASSPAGGASYGYTF | TGTGCCAGCAGTCCAGCAGGGGGCGCATCCTATGGCTACACCTTC
TRBJ2-3 | TRBD2 | . | TRBV4-3 | CASSQDGTAGGTDTQYF | TGCGCCAGCAGCCAAGACGGGACGGCGGGAGGCACAGATACGCAGTATTTT
TRBJ2-3 | TRBD1 | . | TRBV12-3/TRBV12-4 | CASSLGTGDDTQYF | TGTGCCAGCAGTTTAGGGACAGGGGATGATACGCAGTATTTT
TRBJ1-5 | TRBD1 | few | TRBV7-9 | CASSARQGTGIRDNQPQHF | TGTGCCAGCAGCGCTAGACAGGGAACGGGTATAAGGGACAATCAGCCCCAGCATTTT
TRBJ2-3 | TRBD1 | few | TRBV20-1 | CSARLAGTGGNTQYF | TGCAGTGCTAGATTAGCCGGGACAGGGGGGAATACGCAGTATTTT
TRBJ1-4 | . | . | TRBV28 | CASSLGGRSREKLFF | TGTGCCAGCAGTTTGGGGGGAAGGTCGCGCGAAAAACTGTTTTTT
TRBJ1-2 | TRBD1 | . | TRBV5-1 | CASSLAPRDSMINTF | TGCGCCAGCAGCTTGGCACCTCGGGACAGTATGATCAACACCTTC
TRBJ1-5 | . | . | TRBV4-1 | CASSQDERGRLSNQPQHF | TGCGCCAGCAGCCAAGATGAACGAGGGAGGTTGAGCAATCAGCCCCAGCATTTT
TRBJ1-4 | . | few | TRBV7-9 | CASSLKGTRHGEKLFF | TGTGCCAGCAGCTTAAAAGGAACTCGCCATGGGGAAAAACTGTTTTTT
TRBJ2-2 | . | . | TRBV11-2 | CASSLERGRRGSRELFF | TGTGCCAGCAGCTTAGAGAGGGGACGTCGCGGATCCCGGGAGCTGTTTTTT
TRBJ2-1 | . | . | TRBV7-2 | CASSLSRDIENEQFF | TGTGCCAGCAGCTTATCCCGAGACATAGAGAATGAGCAGTTCTTC
TRBJ1-1 | TRBD1 | . | TRBV20-1 | CSARPGQVNTEAFF | TGCAGTGCTAGACCGGGACAGGTGAACACTGAAGCTTTCTTT
TRBJ1-1 | TRBD1 | . | TRBV18 | CASSQRVQGANTEDFF | TGTGCCAGCTCACAACGAGTACAGGGGGCGAACACTGAAGATTTCTTT
TRBJ1-1 | . | few | TRBV6-5 | CASSRPNSEAFF | TGTGCCAGCAGCCGACCCAATTCTGAAGCTTTCTTT
TRBJ2-3 | TRBD1 | few | TRBV15 | CATSRADRVDTQYF | TGTGCCACCAGCAGAGCGGACAGGGTAGATACGCAGTATTTT
TRBJ1-4 | . | . | TRBV25-1 | CASSEGAWGEKLFF | TGTGCCAGCAGTGAAGGGGCCTGGGGAGAAAAACTGTTTTTT
TRBJ2-7 | . | . | TRBV3-1 | CASKSGSSYEQYF | TGTGCCAGCAAGTCGGGGAGCTCCTACGAGCAGTACTTC
TRBJ2-1 | TRBD1 | few | TRBV13 | CASSLNRDRGYNEQFF | TGTGCCAGCAGCTTGAACCGGGACAGGGGCTACAATGAGCAGTTCTTC
TRBJ2-7 | . | few | TRBV5-1 | CASRPGPAGSSYEQYF | TGCGCCAGCAGGCCGGGCCCAGCAGGGAGCTCCTACGAGCAGTACTTC
TRBJ2-7 | . | few | TRBV4-2 | CASSRLGAADEQYF | TGTGCCAGCAGCCGACTAGGCGCGGCGGACGAGCAGTACTTC
TRBJ2-1 | TRBD1 | few | TRBV18 | CASSRLGQMGYNEQFF | TGTGCCAGCTCGAGGCTGGGACAGATGGGCTACAATGAGCAGTTCTTC
TRBJ1-1 | . | few | TRBV7-9 | CASSYGTGTEAFF | TGTGCCAGCAGCTATGGGACCGGGACAGAAGCTTTCTTT
TRBJ1-6 | TRBD1 | . | TRBV5-1 | CASRFTDRATSYNSPLHF | TGCGCCAGCAGATTCACCGACAGGGCCACCTCCTATAATTCACCCCTCCACTTT
TRBJ1-1 | . | . | TRBV9 | CASTVGFMNTEAFF | TGTGCCAGCACCGTGGGGTTCATGAACACTGAAGCTTTCTTT
TRBJ2-5 | TRBD1 | . | TRBV5-1 | CASSPVTGGGETQYF | TGCGCCAGCAGTCCTGTCACAGGGGGCGGAGAGACCCAGTACTTC